This entry lists 14 T cell receptor beta chains sequenced from one sample in a study of human T cells and chemical hapten exposure. Regarding time point: pre-sensitization, week 0. Indicated treatment: therapeutic diphenylcyclopropenone sensitization with weekly scalp DPC. A single record per CDR3 protein comes from TCRdb applying MiXCR to the RACE reads. The table records about 380,000 distinct CDR3 sequences, 5.1% of them present only once. The specimen comprised whole blood, sampled in connection with sensitization to the hapten diphenylcyclopropenone (DPC). Receptor source: a woman in her fifties or sixties with alopecia areata. Some clones in this sample may be carry-over from other donors' samples.

The chain carries TRBV6-2 or TRBV6-3 and TRBJ1-5; TRBD1 agrees at 11 bases. The CDR3 runs to 14 residues. V dropped 5 bases and J dropped 5; count of bases not matched to a gene: 2. Germline CDR1 is MNHEY and CDR2 is SVGEGT. The CDR3 DNA reads as TGTGCCAGCAGTGGGACAGGGGGTGATCAGCCCCAGCATTTT. Amino acid sequence: CASSGTGGDQPQHF.

The chain couples TRBV24-1 to TRBJ2-1; D is ambiguous. Germline values: CDR1 KGHDR, CDR2 SFDVKD. The CDR3 contains 12 residues. Between the trimmed V and J ends, which lost 8 bases and 7 bases, there was a span of 11 bases. CDR3 in DNA: TGTGCCACCATGGCCCCAGCGAATGAGCAGTTCTTC. Its translation: CATMAPANEQFF.

This clonotype was picked up many times. V gene TRBV3-1 combines with J gene TRBJ2-7; D gene unclear. Germline CDR1 and CDR2: LGHDT and YNNKEL (reference sequence). This CDR3 spans 11 amino acids. Trimming took off 1 base at V and 7 bases at J, with 5 bases between the two ends. The CDR3 nucleotides are TGTGCCAGCAGCCAAGTGCGGGAGCAGTACTTC. It specifies CASSQVREQYF.

This clonotype was counted at least ten times. The chain couples TRBV7-9 to TRBJ2-5, with D possibly matching TRBD2 (6 bases). CDR3 size: 12 residues. V lost 10 bases and J lost 4, with 13 bases in between. The germline V gene encodes CDR1 SEHNR and CDR2 FQNEAQ (reference sequence). The CDR3 region has the DNA TGTGCCATTACGGGAGCGAGAGAGACCCAGTACTTC. Its translation: CAITGARETQYF.

Only a few counts were recorded for this clonotype. This sequence joins TRBV7-6 and TRBJ2-6; D perhaps matches TRBD1 (6 bases). The CDR3 length is 16 residues. Germline loops: CDR1 SGHVS, CDR2 FNYEAQ. V lost 4 bases and J lost 1, with 11 bases in between. The CDR3 coding sequence is TGTGCCAGCAGCTCGTCCGGGACATCTGGGGCCAACGTCCTGACTTTC. Encoded protein: CASSSSGTSGANVLTF.

The J gene is TRBJ1-6, the V gene TRBV5-4; TRBD1 aligns across 8 bases. The CDR3 totals 15 residues. V lost 5 bases and J lost 10; bases outside the gene matches: 11. Germline V CDR1 and CDR2: SGHNT, YYREEE (reference sequence). The CDR3 protein is CASRQTTGAGSPLHF. The CDR3 DNA is TGTGCCAGCAGACAAACGACAGGGGCCGGATCACCCCTCCACTTT.

This clonotype was counted many times. The V and J genes are TRBV10-3 and TRBJ2-1; 10 bases are a match to TRBD1. Unmatched junction bases numbered 0, after V lost 4 bases and J lost 0 bases. CDR1 is ENHRY and CDR2 is SYGVKD in the germline V gene. There are 15 residues in the CDR3. The CDR3 DNA sequence: TGTGCCATCAGTGGGACAGGGGGCTCCTACAATGAGCAGTTCTTC. This translates into CAISGTGGSYNEQFF.

This clonotype was seen at least ten times. The chain links TRBV27 to TRBJ2-2; unclear D gene. The germline V gene has CDR1 MNHEY and CDR2 SMNVEV (reference sequence). The CDR3 runs to 14 residues. Trimming pared 2 bases from V and 6 bases from J, leaving 10 bases between. The CDR3: CASSLLAFSGELFF. In DNA, the CDR3 is TGTGCCAGCAGTTTACTCGCGTTCTCCGGGGAGCTGTTTTTT.

This clonotype has a handful of counts. The rearrangement uses TRBV9 and TRBJ1-2; no clear D gene. The germline V gene has CDR1 SGDLS and CDR2 YYNGEE. The CDR3 has 14 amino acids. Trimming stripped 4 bases from V and 0 bases from J, with 10 bases between. The CDR3 bases are TGTGCCAGCAGCCCGGACGGATCTAACTATGGCTACACCTTC. It codes for CASSPDGSNYGYTF.

The sample holds many counts of this clonotype. This chain uses TRBV29-1 with TRBJ1-1; 9 nucleotides align to TRBD1. CDR1 SQVTM and CDR2 ANQGSEA come from the germline V gene. This CDR3 comprises 12 residues. V lost 7 bases, J lost 5 bases, and 5 bases stayed unmatched. The CDR3 region has the DNA TGCAGCGGTACAGGGGGCTGGACTGAAGCTTTCTTT. It is translated as CSGTGGWTEAFF. The full variable domain, in which reference TRBV29-1 and TRBJ1-1 provide the parts outside the CDR3, is SAVISQKPSRDICQRGTSLTIQCQVDSQVTMMFWYRQQPGQSLTLIATANQGSEATYESGFVIDKFPISRPNLTFSTLTVSNMSPEDSSIYLCSGTGGWTEAFFGQGTRLTVV.

This chain joins TRBV12-5 and TRBJ1-1; D unresolved. Deletions cut 6 bases from V and 1 base from J, with 9 bases between. The CDR3 runs 13 residues. Germline assignment: CDR1 LGHNT and CDR2 FRNRAP. CDR3 coding DNA: TGTGCTAGTGGCCGTGACGGGAACACTGAAGCTTTCTTT. This gives the protein CASGRDGNTEAFF.

The table lists this clonotype with a few counts. The J gene is TRBJ1-6, the V gene TRBV18; D is uncertain. V was pared by 4 bases and J by 7 bases, with 8 bases between. The CDR3 is 13 residues long. Germline CDR1 is KGHSH and CDR2 is LQKENI. For the CDR3, the DNA is TGTGCCAGCTCACTCAGCAAGAATTCACCCCTCCACTTT. The encoded protein is CASSLSKNSPLHF.

This clonotype showed up just a few times. This chain joins TRBV7-9 and TRBJ2-1; 9 positions agree with TRBD2. Germline CDR1 and CDR2: SEHNR and FQNEAQ (reference sequence). Trimming at V came to 7 bases and at J to 4 bases, leaving 5 bases not matched to a gene. The CDR3 runs to 14 residues. CDR3 nucleotide sequence: TGTGCCAGCAAATCTAGCGGGACGTACAATGAGCAGTTCTTC. Protein: CASKSSGTYNEQFF.

This clonotype came up a few times. The chain couples TRBV20-1 to TRBJ1-2, with D maybe TRBD1 (6 bases). V was shortened by 4 bases and J by 7 bases, with 22 bases between the two germline ends. Germline V gene lookup returns CDR1 DFQATT and CDR2 SNEGSKA (reference sequence). The CDR3 length is 15 residues. CDR3 sequence: CSATQPGQIWAGYTF. CDR3 DNA: TGCAGTGCTACTCAGCCCGGACAGATCTGGGCTGGCTACACCTTC.